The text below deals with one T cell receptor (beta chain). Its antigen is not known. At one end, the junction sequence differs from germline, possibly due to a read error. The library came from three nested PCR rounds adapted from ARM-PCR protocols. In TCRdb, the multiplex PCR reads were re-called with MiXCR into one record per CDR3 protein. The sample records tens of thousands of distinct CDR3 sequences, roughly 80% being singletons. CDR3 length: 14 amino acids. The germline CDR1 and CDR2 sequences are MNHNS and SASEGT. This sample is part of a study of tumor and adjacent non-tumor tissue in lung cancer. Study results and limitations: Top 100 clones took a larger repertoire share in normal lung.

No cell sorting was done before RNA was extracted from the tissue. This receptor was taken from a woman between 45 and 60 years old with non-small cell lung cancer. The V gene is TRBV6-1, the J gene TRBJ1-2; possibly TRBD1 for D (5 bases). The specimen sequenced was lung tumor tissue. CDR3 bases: TGTCCCAGCATCAGAGCCGGGGGTGGCTATGGCTACACCTTC. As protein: CPSIRAGGGYGYTF.